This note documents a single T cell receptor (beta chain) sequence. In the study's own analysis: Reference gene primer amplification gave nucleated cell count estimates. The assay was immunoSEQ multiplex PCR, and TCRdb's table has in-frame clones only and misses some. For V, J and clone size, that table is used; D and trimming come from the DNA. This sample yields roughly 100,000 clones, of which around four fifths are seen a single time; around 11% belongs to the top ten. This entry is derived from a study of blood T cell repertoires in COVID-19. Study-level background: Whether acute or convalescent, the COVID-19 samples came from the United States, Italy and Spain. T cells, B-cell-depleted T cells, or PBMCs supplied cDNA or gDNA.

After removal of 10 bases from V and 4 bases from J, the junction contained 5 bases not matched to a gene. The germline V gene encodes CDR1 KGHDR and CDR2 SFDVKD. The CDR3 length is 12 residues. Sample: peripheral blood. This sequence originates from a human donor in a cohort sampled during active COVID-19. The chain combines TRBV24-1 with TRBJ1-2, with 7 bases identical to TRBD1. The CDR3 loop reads CATSQGGYGYTF. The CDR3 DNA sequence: TGTGCCACGTCGCAGGGGGGCTATGGCTACACCTTC.